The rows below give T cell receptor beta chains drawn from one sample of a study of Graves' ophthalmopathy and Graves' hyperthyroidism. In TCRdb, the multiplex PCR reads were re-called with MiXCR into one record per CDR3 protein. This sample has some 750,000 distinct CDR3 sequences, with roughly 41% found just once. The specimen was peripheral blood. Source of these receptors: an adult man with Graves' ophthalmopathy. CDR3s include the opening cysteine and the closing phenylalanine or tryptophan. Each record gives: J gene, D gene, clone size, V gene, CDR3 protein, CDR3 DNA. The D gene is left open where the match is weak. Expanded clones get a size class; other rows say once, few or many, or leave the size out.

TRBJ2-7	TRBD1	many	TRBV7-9	CASSTGGSYEQYF	TGTGCCAGCAGTACAGGGGGCTCCTACGAGCAGTACTTC
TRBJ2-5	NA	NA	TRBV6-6	CASTHSQETQYF	TGTGCCAGCACACACAGCCAAGAGACCCAGTACTTC
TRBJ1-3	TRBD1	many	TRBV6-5	CASSRDRSQGNTIYF	TGTGCCAGCAGTCGGGACAGGTCGCAAGGAAACACCATATATTTT
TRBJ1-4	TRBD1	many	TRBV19	CASTSTGTGPEKLFF	TGTGCCAGCACGTCGACCGGGACAGGGCCTGAAAAACTGTTTTTT
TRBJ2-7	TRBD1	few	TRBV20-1	CSAVLTDRGGEQYF	TGCAGTGCAGTGCTAACAGACAGGGGCGGGGAGCAGTACTTC
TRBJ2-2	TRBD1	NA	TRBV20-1	CSETQGASGELFF	TGCAGCGAGACCCAGGGGGCGTCCGGGGAGCTGTTTTTT
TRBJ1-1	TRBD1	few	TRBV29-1	CSVRPRAGQGLGTEAFF	TGCAGCGTTAGGCCCCGGGCGGGACAGGGGCTGGGGACTGAAGCTTTCTTT
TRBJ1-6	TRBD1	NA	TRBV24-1	CATSDPGTGLSPLHF	TGTGCCACCAGTGACCCAGGGACAGGGTTGTCACCCCTCCACTTT
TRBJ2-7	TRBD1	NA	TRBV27	CASRRGTGVREQYF	TGTGCCAGCAGAAGGGGGACAGGGGTTCGCGAGCAGTACTTC
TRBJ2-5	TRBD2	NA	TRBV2	CASRQRGVETQYF	TGTGCCAGCCGTCAGCGGGGCGTAGAGACCCAGTACTTC
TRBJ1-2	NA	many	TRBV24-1	CATSENPGSGSGYTF	TGTGCCACCAGTGAAAACCCCGGCTCAGGGTCCGGCTACACCTTC
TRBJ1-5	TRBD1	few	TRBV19	CASSSGTGGEFQPQHF	TGTGCCAGTAGTTCCGGGACAGGGGGCGAATTTCAGCCCCAGCATTTT
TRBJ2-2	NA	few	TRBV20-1	CSAAWGAGELFF	TGCAGTGCTGCATGGGGGGCCGGGGAGCTGTTTTTT
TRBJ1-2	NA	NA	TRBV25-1	CASVEVVQGDGYTF	TGTGCCAGCGTTGAAGTAGTCCAGGGAGACGGCTACACCTTC
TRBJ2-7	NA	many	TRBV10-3	CAISSSGTQGREQYF	TGTGCCATCAGTTCCTCAGGGACCCAAGGTCGGGAGCAGTACTTC
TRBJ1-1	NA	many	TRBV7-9	CASSLSGTEAFF	TGTGCCAGCAGTCTCTCAGGGACTGAAGCTTTCTTT
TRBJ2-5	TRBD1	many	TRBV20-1	CSATGQAEETQYF	TGCAGTGCTACCGGACAGGCCGAGGAGACCCAGTACTTC
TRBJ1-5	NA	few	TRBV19	CASSQRRGGGQPQHF	TGTGCCAGTAGTCAGCGCCGCGGCGGCGGTCAGCCCCAGCATTTT
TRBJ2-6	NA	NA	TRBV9	CASTGTAGTGANVLTF	TGTGCCAGTACCGGGACAGCGGGCACTGGGGCCAACGTCCTGACTTTC
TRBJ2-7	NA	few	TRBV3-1	CASSQSLADEQYF	TGTGCCAGCAGCCAGAGCCTTGCGGACGAGCAGTACTTC